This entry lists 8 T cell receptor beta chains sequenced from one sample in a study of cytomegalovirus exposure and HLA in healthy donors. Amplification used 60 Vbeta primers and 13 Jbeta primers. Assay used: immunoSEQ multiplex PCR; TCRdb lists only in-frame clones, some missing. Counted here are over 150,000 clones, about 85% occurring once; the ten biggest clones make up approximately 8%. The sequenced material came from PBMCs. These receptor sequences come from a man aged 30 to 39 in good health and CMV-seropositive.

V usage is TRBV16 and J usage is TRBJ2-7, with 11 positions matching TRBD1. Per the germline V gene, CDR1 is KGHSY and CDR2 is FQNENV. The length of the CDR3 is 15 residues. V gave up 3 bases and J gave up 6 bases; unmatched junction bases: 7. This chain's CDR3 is CASSHRDRGDGEQYF. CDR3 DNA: TGTGCCAGCAGCCACCGGGACAGGGGGGATGGCGAGCAGTACTTC.

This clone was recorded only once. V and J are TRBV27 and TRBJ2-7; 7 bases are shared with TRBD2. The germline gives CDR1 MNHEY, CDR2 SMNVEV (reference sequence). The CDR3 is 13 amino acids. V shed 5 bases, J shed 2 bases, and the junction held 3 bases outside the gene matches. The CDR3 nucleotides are TGTGCCAGCAGTACCAGCGGGGCCTACGAGCAGTACTTC. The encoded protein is CASSTSGAYEQYF.

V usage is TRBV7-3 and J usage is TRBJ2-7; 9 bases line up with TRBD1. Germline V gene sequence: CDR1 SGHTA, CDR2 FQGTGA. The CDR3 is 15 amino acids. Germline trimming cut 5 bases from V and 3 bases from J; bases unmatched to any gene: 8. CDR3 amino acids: CASSPDRGIIYEQYF. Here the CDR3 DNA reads TGTGCCAGCAGCCCAGACAGGGGGATTATCTACGAGCAGTACTTC.

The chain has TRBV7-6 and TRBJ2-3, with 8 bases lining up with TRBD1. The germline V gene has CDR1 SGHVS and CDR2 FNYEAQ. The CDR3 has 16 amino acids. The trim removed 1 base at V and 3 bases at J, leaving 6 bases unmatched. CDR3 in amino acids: CASSLVATGVTDTQYF. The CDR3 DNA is TGTGCCAGCAGCTTAGTGGCGACAGGGGTAACAGATACGCAGTATTTT.

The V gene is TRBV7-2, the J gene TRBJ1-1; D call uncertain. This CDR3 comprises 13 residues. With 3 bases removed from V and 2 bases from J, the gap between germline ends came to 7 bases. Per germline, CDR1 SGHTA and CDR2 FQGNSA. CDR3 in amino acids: CASSFGDNTEAFF. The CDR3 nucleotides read TGTGCCAGCAGCTTTGGAGACAACACTGAAGCTTTCTTT.

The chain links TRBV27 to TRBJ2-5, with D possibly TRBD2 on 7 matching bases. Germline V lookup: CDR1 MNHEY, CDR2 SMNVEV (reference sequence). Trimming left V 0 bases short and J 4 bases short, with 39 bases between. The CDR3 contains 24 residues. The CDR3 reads CASSLSFGGQGRRRGGPGGETQYF. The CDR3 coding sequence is TGTGCCAGCAGTTTATCCTTCGGGGGGCAGGGGCGGAGACGTGGCGGCCCTGGGGGAGAGACCCAGTACTTC.

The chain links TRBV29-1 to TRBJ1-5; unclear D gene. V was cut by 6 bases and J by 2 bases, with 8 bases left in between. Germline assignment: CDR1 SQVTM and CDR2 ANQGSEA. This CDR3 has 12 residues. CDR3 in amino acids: CSVRSGNQPQHF. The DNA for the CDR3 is TGCAGCGTCCGTTCGGGCAATCAGCCCCAGCATTTT.

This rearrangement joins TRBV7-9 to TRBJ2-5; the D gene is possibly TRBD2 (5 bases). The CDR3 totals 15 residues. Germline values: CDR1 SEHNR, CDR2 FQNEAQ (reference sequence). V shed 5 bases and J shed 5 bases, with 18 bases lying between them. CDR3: CASSTQLRREETQYF. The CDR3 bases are TGTGCCAGCAGCACCCAACTCAGAAGGGAGGAGACCCAGTACTTC. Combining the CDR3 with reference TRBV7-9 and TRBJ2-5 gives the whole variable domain DTGVSQNPRHKITKRGQNVTFRCDPISEHNRLYWYRQTLGQGPEFLTYFQNEAQLEKSRLLSDRFSAERPKGSFSTLEIQRTEQGDSAMYLCASSTQLRREETQYFGPGTRLLVL.